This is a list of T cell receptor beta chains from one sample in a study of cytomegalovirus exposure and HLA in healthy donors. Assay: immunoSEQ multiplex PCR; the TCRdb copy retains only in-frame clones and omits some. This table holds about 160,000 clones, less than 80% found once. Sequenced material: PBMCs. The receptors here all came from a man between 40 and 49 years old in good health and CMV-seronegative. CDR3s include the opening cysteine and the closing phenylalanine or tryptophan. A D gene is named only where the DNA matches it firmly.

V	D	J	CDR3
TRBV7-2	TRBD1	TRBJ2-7	CASSKGDRGTRSRPYEQYF
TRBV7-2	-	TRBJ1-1	CASSLGTLRTEAFF
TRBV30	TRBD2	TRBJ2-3	CAWSVWGLAGGGSADTQYF
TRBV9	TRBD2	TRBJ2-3	CASSVLGRADTQYF
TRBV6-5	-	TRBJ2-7	CASHLRGASEQYF
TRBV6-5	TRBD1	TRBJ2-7	CASSLPPGTGSLQQYF
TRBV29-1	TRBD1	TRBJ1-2	CSVEGQGKDYGYTF
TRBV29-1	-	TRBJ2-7	CSVLQSYEQYF
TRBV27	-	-	CASSPRGAQYEQYF
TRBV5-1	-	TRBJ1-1	CASSLGRAANTEAFF
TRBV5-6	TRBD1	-	CASSLGTGAPYEQYF
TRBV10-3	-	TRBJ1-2	CAISESRGAAYGYTF
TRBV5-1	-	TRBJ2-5	CASSLETGETQYF
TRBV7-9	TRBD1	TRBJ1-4	CASRDATGKNEKLFF
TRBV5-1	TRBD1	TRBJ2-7	CASRDRVSYEQYF